This T cell receptor (beta chain) was identified in a study of blood T cell repertoires in COVID-19. Across the whole study: The analysed material was cDNA or gDNA that came from T cells, B-cell-depleted T cells, or PBMCs.

The CDR3 is 15 residues long. CDR1 SGHNT and CDR2 YENEEA come from the germline V gene. The V gene end was trimmed by 5 bases and the J gene end by 5 bases; junction bases not matched to a gene: 3. Sequenced by immunoSEQ multiplex PCR; TCRdb stores in-frame clones only, minus some. In the table there are around 270,000 clones, approximately 85% of which are singletons. The receptor's source is a human donor with COVID-19, enrolled during active disease. The donor label of this sample is uncertain. The chain is built from TRBV11-3 and TRBJ2-1; the match to TRBD2 covers 13 bases. The specimen was peripheral blood. The CDR3 nucleotides read TGTGCCAGCAGCCCAACTAGCGGGAGGGACAATGAGCAGTTCTTC. Protein sequence: CASSPTSGRDNEQFF.